This is a list of T cell receptor beta chains from one sample in a study of cytotoxic CD8 clonotypes in ibrutinib-treated CLL. The assay was immunoSEQ multiplex PCR, and TCRdb's table has in-frame clones only and misses some. The table lists approximately 300,000 clones, almost 80% of them singletons. Sequencing was performed on PBMCs, taken before ibrutinib treatment. These receptors came from a human donor with chronic lymphocytic leukemia. Both conserved end residues are part of each CDR3. The D gene is left open where the match is weak. Only part of the rows carry a size: once, few, many, or a class if the clone is expanded.

cdr3_nt | cdr3_aa | d_call | j_call | clone_size | cdr3_length | v_call
TGTGCCAGCACTAGGGCAACAGAGACCCAGTACTTC | CASTRATETQYF | . | TRBJ2-5 | few | 12 | TRBV2
TGTGCCAGCAGCACAGGTTATGGCTACACCTTC | CASSTGYGYTF | . | TRBJ1-2 | . | 11 | TRBV6-5
TGTGCCAGCAGCGTAGCCCTGAACACTGAAGCTTTCTTT | CASSVALNTEAFF | . | TRBJ1-1 | . | 13 | TRBV9
TGTGCCAGCAGCGCGGCTGGCGGGAGTTCCTACGAGCAGTACTTC | CASSAAGGSSYEQYF | TRBD2 | TRBJ2-7 | . | 15 | TRBV5-4
TGTGCCAGCAGCCTATACACCGGGACAGGGGAAGAGACCCAGTACTTC | CASSLYTGTGEETQYF | TRBD1 | TRBJ2-5 | . | 16 | TRBV14
TGTGCCACCAGCAGAGCGGGACAGGGCAACACTGAAGCTTTCTTT | CATSRAGQGNTEAFF | TRBD1 | TRBJ1-1 | . | 15 | TRBV15
TGTGCCAGCAGTCAGCAACGCGGGAGAAGCCCATACAATGAGCAGTTCTTC | CASSQQRGRSPYNEQFF | TRBD2 | TRBJ2-1 | . | 17 | TRBV16
TGCGCCAGCAGCTTTAATCTAGCGGAAGAGACCCAGTACTTC | CASSFNLAEETQYF | TRBD2 | TRBJ2-5 | . | 14 | TRBV5-1
TGTGCCAGCTCACCTCCCTCCTTGGAGGAGCAGTTCTTC | CASSPPSLEEQFF | . | TRBJ2-1 | . | 13 | TRBV18
TGTGCCAGCAGGGGGGGACTAGCGGCCTACGAGCAGTACTTC | CASRGGLAAYEQYF | TRBD2 | TRBJ2-7 | . | 14 | TRBV6-5
TGTGCCAGCAGCTTGGCCGGGACAGGGGGCCTGTACGAGCAGTACTTC | CASSLAGTGGLYEQYF | TRBD1 | TRBJ2-7 | . | 16 | TRBV5-6
TGTGCCTGGAGGAATCAGGGCGGGAGCTCCTACAATGAGCAGTTCTTC | CAWRNQGGSSYNEQFF | TRBD2 | TRBJ2-1 | few | 16 | TRBV30
TGCGCCAGCAGCCAATATCATGGACTAGCGGGAGGTTACACAAACACCGGGGAGCTGTTTTTT | CASSQYHGLAGGYTNTGELFF | TRBD2 | TRBJ2-2 | . | 21 | TRBV4-3
TGTGCCAGCAGCCAATCGTTGGGTAATGAGCAGTTCTTC | CASSQSLGNEQFF | . | TRBJ2-1 | . | 13 | TRBV16
TGCGCCAGCAGCCAAGAGGTAGGAAACAGGGGGAGCAATCAGCCCCAGCATTTT | CASSQEVGNRGSNQPQHF | TRBD1 | TRBJ1-5 | . | 18 | TRBV4-1
TGTGCCAGCAGAGGACAGGGGGCCAACTATGGCTACACCTTC | CASRGQGANYGYTF | TRBD1 | TRBJ1-2 | . | 14 | TRBV2
TGTGCCAGCAGCTTAAGCACAGATACGCAGTATTTT | CASSLSTDTQYF | . | TRBJ2-3 | . | 12 | TRBV11-2
TGTGCCAGCAGCTTAGGGGAAGTAACTGACAATGAGCAGTTCTTC | CASSLGEVTDNEQFF | . | TRBJ2-1 | few | 15 | TRBV11-1